Below, 2 T cell receptor beta chains from the same sample are listed, as sequenced in a study of T cell changes during pregnancy in multiple sclerosis (dated by TCRdb to between 2018 and 2021). The library was prepared using the immunoSEQ multiplex PCR assay. Imported from immuneACCESS, the table was reduced by TCRdb to in-frame sequences with V and J called. These copies leave out some clones; in studies compared against another copy, an unresolved V gene accounts for under half, and the cause of the remainder is not known. Here the sample has around 30,000 clones; 85% to 90% occur a single time. Together, the top ten hold roughly 4% of the sample. The sample here was CD8+ T cells from peripheral blood mononuclear cells, taken in the third trimester of pregnancy. All receptors come from a female donor with multiple sclerosis, enrolled in a pregnancy study.

The V and J genes are TRBV11-2 and TRBJ1-1; D not certain. The V gene's germline CDR1 is SGHAT and CDR2 FQNNGV. The CDR3 runs to 12 residues. The V and J ends lost 10 bases and 1 base respectively, with 10 bases between them. CDR3 coding DNA: TGTGCCACCGCACGGGGGAACACTGAAGCTTTCTTT. Translating it yields CATARGNTEAFF. Full variable domain (outside the CDR3, taken from reference TRBV11-2 and TRBJ1-1): EAGVAQSPRYKIIEKRQSVAFWCNPISGHATLYWYQQILGQGPKLLIQFQNNGVVDDSQLPKDRFSAERLKGVDSTLKIQPAKLEDSAVYLCATARGNTEAFFGQGTRLTVV.

The CDR3 loop reads CASSQAAGGTGGGGNEQFF. The CDR3 nucleotides are TGCGCCAGCAGCCAAGCGGCGGGTGGGACAGGGGGTGGGGGCAATGAGCAGTTCTTC. The chain recombines TRBV4-1 with TRBJ2-1, with TRBD1 matching 11 bases. CDR3 length equals 19 residues. Germline V gene data show CDR1 as MGHRA and CDR2 as YSYEKL. The junction had 14 bases not matched to a gene; V was cut back by 1 base and J by 6 bases.